The 30 T cell receptor beta chains in this list originate from one sample, sequenced in a study of graft-versus-host responses after intestinal transplantation (dated by TCRdb to the early 2020s). Library prep was done by the immunoSEQ multiplex PCR assay. Imported from immuneACCESS, the table was reduced by TCRdb to in-frame sequences with V and J called. These copies leave out some clones; in studies compared against another copy, an unresolved V gene accounts for under half, and the cause of the remainder is not known. Counted in this sample were roughly 120,000 clones; roughly nine tenths of them appeared once. Jointly, the top ten make up roughly 0.2% of the sample. These TCRs are of unknown antigen specificity. In light of the paper, this sample's time point label describes: cells obtained before transplantation from donor or recipient. The source was unstimulated CD4+ T cells sorted from spleen or lymph node cells, collected before intestinal transplant. The origin of the receptors is a human donor who received an intestinal transplant.

This clone was seen once. This rearrangement joins TRBV7-6 to TRBJ2-7; no reliable D call. The CDR3 has 14 residues. Germline-derived CDR1 and CDR2 are SGHVS and FNYEAQ. V was shortened by 5 bases and J by 2 bases, with 13 bases between the two germline ends. DNA for the CDR3: TGTGCCAGCAGCCCCCGGGTCAGACCCTACGAGCAGTACTTC. Translation gives CASSPRVRPYEQYF.

This chain joins TRBV7-9 and TRBJ2-5, with 11 bases fitting TRBD1. CDR1 SEHNR and CDR2 FQNEAQ come from the germline V gene (reference sequence). There are 16 residues in the CDR3. V shed 5 bases and J 1 base; nucleotides not matched to a gene: 6. In DNA, the CDR3 is TGTGCCAGCAGCCCCGGACAGGGGGCCCGCCAAGAGACCCAGTACTTC. Translated: CASSPGQGARQETQYF.

The chain couples TRBV7-7 to TRBJ2-5; 7 nucleotides match TRBD2. With 2 bases clipped from V and 3 bases from J, the junction kept 0 bases outside the gene matches. The CDR3 is 13 amino acids. Germline V gene lookup returns CDR1 SSHAT and CDR2 FNYEAQ (reference sequence). CDR3 sequence reads: CASSLLAEETQYF. CDR3 sequence (DNA): TGTGCCAGCAGCTTACTAGCGGAAGAGACCCAGTACTTC.

This clone was picked up one time. J is TRBJ2-1 and V is TRBV7-9, with TRBD1 matching 7 bases. Germline V CDR1 and CDR2: SEHNR, FQNEAQ (reference sequence). The CDR3 runs to 13 residues. The V segment lost 5 bases and the J segment 10 bases; nucleotides outside the gene matches: 8. Written as DNA, the CDR3 is TGTGCCAGCAGCGACAGGGAACTATACGAGCAGTTCTTC. Its protein product is CASSDRELYEQFF.

The rearrangement uses TRBV7-3 and TRBJ2-7; tentatively, D is TRBD1 (7 bases). The germline gives CDR1 SGHTA, CDR2 FQGTGA. The germline V and J ends were trimmed by 3 bases and 7 bases, with 13 bases remaining between them. This CDR3 is built from 13 residues. The CDR3 loop reads CASSFDRAGEQYF. CDR3 sequence (DNA): TGTGCCAGCAGCTTCGACAGGGCGGGGGAGCAGTACTTC.

The rearrangement joins TRBV6-1 to TRBJ2-6; D may be TRBD1 (5 bases). V was clipped by 7 bases and J by 4 bases, with 8 bases between them. The CDR3 is 13 residues long. CDR1 and CDR2 (germline): MNHNS, SASEGT. The CDR3 spells CASIRAGANVLTF. In DNA form, the CDR3 reads TGTGCCAGCATCAGGGCGGGGGCCAACGTCCTGACTTTC.

V and J are TRBV5-4 and TRBJ2-7; 8 bases agree with TRBD1. This CDR3 region has 14 residues. The trim removed 3 bases at V and 3 bases at J, leaving 5 bases unmatched. CDR1 and CDR2 (germline): SGHNT, YYREEE (reference sequence). DNA of the CDR3: TGTGCCAGCAGCTGGGCAGGGGGCTTCTACGAGCAGTACTTC. This translates into CASSWAGGFYEQYF.

This clone is a singleton in its sample. The chain recombines TRBV5-1 with TRBJ1-2, with 9 nucleotides matching TRBD1. CDR1 and CDR2 from the germline V gene are SGHRS and YFSETQ. The V and J ends lost 3 bases and 5 bases, in that order; junction bases with no gene match: 5. The CDR3 loop spans 14 amino acids. DNA for the CDR3: TGCGCCAGCAGCTGGGACAGGGATGTTTATGGCTACACCTTC. Translated, it gives CASSWDRDVYGYTF.

This clone was seen a single time. The rearrangement uses TRBV18 and TRBJ1-3, with 8 bases lining up with TRBD1. Germline V gene data show CDR1 as KGHSH and CDR2 as LQKENI. V dropped 6 bases and J dropped 2; count of bases not matched to a gene: 6. The CDR3 covers 15 residues. The DNA for the CDR3 is TGTGCCAGCTCCCAGGGGGCGCAGCCTGGAAACACCATATATTTT. Translating it yields CASSQGAQPGNTIYF.

The chain links TRBV30 to TRBJ1-2; 11 nucleotides match TRBD1. The CDR3 contains 17 residues. CDR1 and CDR2 from the germline V gene are GTSNPN and SVGIG (reference sequence). J gave up 1 base and V 3 bases, and 10 bases lay outside the gene matches. In DNA, the CDR3 is TGTGCCTGGAGCACAGGACAGGGGGCTCCGGGTAACTATGGCTACACCTTC. It codes for CAWSTGQGAPGNYGYTF.

This clone was observed once. The rearrangement uses TRBV6-1 and TRBJ2-1; D is unresolved. CDR1 is MNHNS, CDR2 SASEGT, per germline. Trimming removed 3 bases at V and 7 bases at J, with 16 bases between. The CDR3 consists of 15 residues. The chain's CDR3 is CASSETGYGRNEQFF. CDR3 nucleotide sequence: TGTGCCAGCAGTGAGACTGGCTACGGTCGAAATGAGCAGTTCTTC.

This chain joins TRBV5-1 and TRBJ2-1; 8 nucleotides agree with TRBD2. After removal of 0 bases from V and 7 bases from J, the junction contained 9 bases not matched to a gene. Germline lookup yields CDR1 SGHRS and CDR2 YFSETQ. The CDR3 has 16 residues. The CDR3 DNA sequence: TGCGCCAGCAGCTTGGCTTTCGGGAGGGCCGCTAATGAGCAGTTCTTC. Its protein product is CASSLAFGRAANEQFF. Together with reference TRBV5-1 and TRBJ2-1, the CDR3 gives the full variable domain: KAGVTQTPRYLIKTRGQQVTLSCSPISGHRSVSWYQQTPGQGLQFLFEYFSETQRNKGNFPGRFSGRQFSNSRSEMNVSTLELGDSALYLCASSLAFGRAANEQFFGPGTRLTVL.

The gene calls are TRBV5-6 and TRBJ1-1, with 8 bases fitting TRBD1. Per germline, CDR1 SGHDT and CDR2 YYEEEE. Trimming cost V 0 bases and J 11 bases; bases outside gene matches: 6. This CDR3 comprises 13 residues. CDR3 sequence reads: CASSLAGTGRAFF. CDR3 DNA sequence: TGTGCCAGCAGCTTGGCAGGGACAGGACGGGCTTTCTTT.

The V gene is TRBV2, the J gene TRBJ1-4; TRBD1 agrees at 8 bases. There are 16 residues in the CDR3. Germline CDR1 SNHLY, CDR2 FYNNEI. The ends lost 2 bases at V and 5 bases at J; junction bases unmatched: 7. This CDR3 reads CASSELFRTGNEKLFF. In nucleotides, the CDR3 is TGTGCCAGCAGTGAATTATTTAGGACAGGGAATGAAAAACTGTTTTTT.

This chain links TRBV5-4 with TRBJ2-2; 10 bases line up with TRBD2. Germline V CDR1 and CDR2: SGHNT, YYREEE (reference sequence). The CDR3 sequence is 14 residues long. For the CDR3, the DNA is TGTGCTTCGCAGCGGGAGGGCGGAACCGGGGAGCTGTTTTTT. Translating it yields CASQREGGTGELFF. Using reference TRBV5-4 and TRBJ2-2 for the parts outside the CDR3, the full variable domain is ETGVTQSPTHLIKTRGQQVTLRCSSQSGHNTVSWYQQALGQGPQFIFQYYREEENGRGNFPPRFSGLQFPNYSSELNVNALELDDSALYLCASQREGGTGELFFGEGSRLTVL.

The J gene is TRBJ2-2, the V gene TRBV14; possibly TRBD1 for D (5 bases). Deletions cut 1 base from V and 4 bases from J, with 7 bases between. The CDR3 runs 14 residues. The germline CDR1 and CDR2 sequences are SGHDN and FVKESK. CDR3 DNA: TGTGCCAGCAGCCAAGGGACACTCACCGGGGAGCTGTTTTTT. This encodes CASSQGTLTGELFF.

The count of this clone is one. V is TRBV28 and J is TRBJ2-7, with 8 bases lining up with TRBD1. V shed 8 bases and J 1 base; nucleotides not matched to a gene: 4. The CDR3 is 13 amino acids. Germline V gene lookup returns CDR1 MDHEN and CDR2 SYDVKM. CDR3 loop: CASWYRGSYEQYF. In nucleotides, the CDR3 is TGTGCCAGCTGGTACAGGGGGTCCTACGAGCAGTACTTC.

Details on this clone: The same CDR3 can be traced to other DNA sequences in this sample. The CDR3 here is CASSTALEQFF. The CDR3 DNA sequence: TGTGCCAGTTCTACAGCTTTAGAGCAGTTCTTC. The rearrangement links TRBV7-2 to TRBJ2-1; no clear D. V lost 9 bases, J lost 10 bases, and 13 bases lay in between. The CDR3 has 11 amino acids. CDR1 and CDR2 from the germline V gene are SGHTA and FQGNSA. Supplemented by reference TRBV7-2 and TRBJ2-1, the full variable domain reads GAGVSQSPSNKVTEKGKDVELRCDPISGHTALYWYRQSLGQGLEFLIYFQGNSAPDKSGLPSDRFSAERTGGSVSTLTIQRTQQEDSAVYLCASSTALEQFFGPGTRLTVL.

V and J are TRBV5-1 and TRBJ2-7; D perhaps matches TRBD1 (5 bases). V was cut by 2 bases and J by 1 base, with 13 bases left in between. From germline, CDR1 is SGHRS and CDR2 YFSETQ. There are 15 residues in the CDR3. Written as DNA, the CDR3 is TGCGCCAGCAGCTTATCCAGGGCCGAGTCCTACGAGCAGTACTTC. It is translated as CASSLSRAESYEQYF.

The V gene is TRBV28, the J gene TRBJ2-5; 12 bases map to TRBD2. The CDR3 runs to 16 residues. Germline-derived CDR1 and CDR2 are MDHEN and SYDVKM. Unmatched junction bases numbered 4, after V lost 3 bases and J lost 2 bases. In DNA, the CDR3 is TGTGCCAGCAGTTTTTTGACTAGCGGGAGACAAGAGACCCAGTACTTC. Protein sequence: CASSFLTSGRQETQYF.

The chain joins TRBV30 to TRBJ2-5; TRBD2 matches 12 bases. CDR1 is GTSNPN, CDR2 SVGIG, per germline (reference sequence). The CDR3 runs 14 residues. Trimming removed 6 bases from V and 4 bases from J; junction bases left unmatched: 6. The CDR3 nucleotides are TGTGCCTGCCATCTAGCGGGGGGGCGAGAGACCCAGTACTTC. It translates to CACHLAGGRETQYF.

The genes are TRBV5-1 and TRBJ2-7; D is perhaps TRBD2 (6 bases). Germline CDR1 SGHRS, CDR2 YFSETQ. V lost 4 bases, J lost 5 bases, and 13 bases lay in between. This CDR3 is 13 amino acids long. The DNA for the CDR3 is TGCGCCAGCAGCACGAGCGGGCTTAACGAGCAGTACTTC. Translating gives CASSTSGLNEQYF.

This rearrangement joins TRBV4-3 to TRBJ1-5, with 8 bases identical to TRBD1. The V and J ends lost 4 bases and 6 bases, in that order; junction bases with no gene match: 5. CDR3 size: 14 residues. Per the germline V gene, CDR1 is LGHNA and CDR2 is YSLEER. The DNA of the CDR3 is TGCGCCAGCAGCCGAGGACAGGGCGGTCAGCCCCAGCATTTT. Translation: CASSRGQGGQPQHF.

The chain couples TRBV7-2 to TRBJ1-2; 7 bases map to TRBD1. The ends lost 3 bases at V and 1 base at J; junction bases unmatched: 5. CDR3 length equals 15 residues. Germline V gives CDR1 SGHTA, CDR2 FQGNSA. The CDR3 region is CASSFADRNNYGYTF. The CDR3 nucleotides are TGTGCCAGCAGCTTTGCGGACAGGAATAACTATGGCTACACCTTC.

The genes are TRBV7-6 and TRBJ2-5; tentatively, D is TRBD1 (5 bases). The CDR3 spans 14 residues. Germline CDR1 is SGHVS and CDR2 is FNYEAQ. Trimming shortened V by 4 bases and J by 5 bases, and 14 bases separated the two germline ends. CDR3 amino acids: CASSSFRGLETQYF. The CDR3 region has the DNA TGTGCCAGCAGCTCCTTTAGGGGCTTGGAGACCCAGTACTTC.

Comment on this clone: Relative to the germline gene, one junction end is altered; a read error may explain this. Distinct nucleotide sequences in the sample also encode this CDR3. The chain joins TRBV5-1 to TRBJ2-7; possible D gene TRBD1, 6 bases. Germline CDR1 SGHRS, CDR2 YFSETQ. CDR3 size: 14 residues. The CDR3: CASSPDRSSYEQYF. The CDR3 nucleotides are TGCGCCAGCAGCCCCGACAGGAGCTCCTACGAGCAGTATTTC.

This chain connects TRBV6-6 to TRBJ2-7; D is perhaps TRBD2 (6 bases). Trimming cost V 5 bases and J 0 bases, with 11 bases left between them. The CDR3 loop spans 14 amino acids. CDR1 and CDR2 (germline): MNHNY, SVGAGI (reference sequence). The CDR3 DNA sequence: TGTGCCAGCAGTCGGGGACTTAACTCCTACGAGCAGTACTTC. The encoded protein is CASSRGLNSYEQYF.

V and J are TRBV30 and TRBJ1-3; D unclear. Germline CDR1 and CDR2: GTSNPN and SVGIG (reference sequence). Deletions cut 6 bases from V and 0 bases from J, with 9 bases between. There are 13 residues in the CDR3. CDR3 protein: CACELSSGNTIYF. CDR3 DNA: TGTGCCTGCGAACTGAGCTCTGGAAACACCATATATTTT.

The rearrangement uses TRBV19 and TRBJ1-2; D call uncertain. V gave up 1 base and J gave up 4 bases, with 13 bases separating them. From germline, CDR1 is LNHDA and CDR2 SQIVND (reference sequence). The CDR3 length is 15 residues. CDR3 region: CASSIVSREAYGYTF. The CDR3 nucleotides read TGTGCCAGTAGTATAGTTAGCAGAGAGGCCTATGGCTACACCTTC.

The chain couples TRBV19 to TRBJ2-1; 9 nucleotides line up with TRBD1. Germline assignment: CDR1 LNHDA and CDR2 SQIVND (reference sequence). V was pared by 4 bases and J by 1 base, with 5 bases of the junction left unmatched. The CDR3 totals 16 residues. CDR3 nucleotides: TGTGCCAGTAGTAGCACGGGACAGGGATCCTACAATGAGCAGTTCTTC. Its protein product is CASSSTGQGSYNEQFF.